This paragraph covers one T cell receptor (beta chain) sequence. This sample stems from a study of blood T cell repertoires in COVID-19. The wider study: The samples span acute and convalescent COVID-19 from the United States, Italy and Spain. PBMCs, B-cell-depleted T cells, or T cells were the source of the cDNA or gDNA that made up the material.

With V trimmed by 0 bases and J by 2 bases, 3 bases remained unmatched. The CDR3 spans 17 residues. Germline values: CDR1 MGHRA, CDR2 YSYEKL. As originally analysed: By means of reference gene primer amplification, nucleated cell counts were estimated. Data came from immunoSEQ multiplex PCR; TCRdb stores just in-frame clones and leaves some out. The DNA gave D and trimming, while V, J and clone size come from that table. The table includes roughly 100,000 clones, around 87% detected once. This TCR came from a middle-aged man with acute or convalescent COVID-19. The material sequenced was peripheral blood. This chain uses TRBV4-1 with TRBJ2-1; TRBD2 matches 11 bases. This CDR3 reads CASSQEVLAGAYNEQFF. Written as DNA, the CDR3 is TGCGCCAGCAGCCAAGAAGTACTAGCGGGGGCCTACAATGAGCAGTTCTTC.